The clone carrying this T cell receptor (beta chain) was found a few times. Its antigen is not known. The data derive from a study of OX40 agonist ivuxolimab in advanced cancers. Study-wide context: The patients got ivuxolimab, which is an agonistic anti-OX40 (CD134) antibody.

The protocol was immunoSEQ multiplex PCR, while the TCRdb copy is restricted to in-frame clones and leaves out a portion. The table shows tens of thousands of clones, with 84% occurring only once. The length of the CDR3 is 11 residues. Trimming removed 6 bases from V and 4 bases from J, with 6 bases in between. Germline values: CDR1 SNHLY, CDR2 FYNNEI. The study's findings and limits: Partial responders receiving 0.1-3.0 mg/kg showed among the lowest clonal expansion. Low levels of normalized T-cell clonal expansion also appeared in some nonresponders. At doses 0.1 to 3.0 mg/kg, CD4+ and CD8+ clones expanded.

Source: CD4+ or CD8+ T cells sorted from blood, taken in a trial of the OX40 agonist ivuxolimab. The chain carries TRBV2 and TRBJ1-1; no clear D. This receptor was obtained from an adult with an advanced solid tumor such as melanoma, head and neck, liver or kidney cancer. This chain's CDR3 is CASRLSTEAFF. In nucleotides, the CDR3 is TGTGCCAGCAGACTCAGCACTGAAGCTTTCTTT. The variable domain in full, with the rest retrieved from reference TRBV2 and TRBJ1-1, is EPEVTQTPSHQVTQMGQEVILRCVPISNHLYFYWYRQILGQKVEFLVSFYNNEISEKSEIFDDQFSVERPDGSNFTLKIRSTKLEDSAMYFCASRLSTEAFFGQGTRLTVV.